The 14 T cell receptor beta chains listed next were all sequenced from one sample in a study of shared clonotypes between healthy human individuals. Sequenced by immunoSEQ multiplex PCR; TCRdb stores in-frame clones only, minus some. The sample lists approximately 1,000,000 clones, about 80% occurring once. Specimen: memory CD4+ T cells from PBMCs. Subset specified: CD45RA-negative fraction. These receptors came from a man younger than 35 in good health. Some clones in this sample may be carry-over from other donors' samples.

The rearrangement joins TRBV15 to TRBJ1-2; D is unresolved. CDR1 LNHNV and CDR2 YYDKDF come from the germline V gene (reference sequence). CDR3 length equals 14 residues. V lost 0 bases to trimming and J lost 7 bases, with 12 bases between them. CDR3 residues: CATSRDRLPSGYTF. In DNA form, the CDR3 reads TGTGCCACCAGCAGAGATCGGTTACCGAGTGGCTACACCTTC.

The gene calls are TRBV5-1 and TRBJ2-7; no definite D call. Trimming removed 3 bases from V and 6 bases from J, with 13 bases in between. Germline-derived CDR1 and CDR2 are SGHRS and YFSETQ. The CDR3 spans 13 residues. The CDR3 region is CASSYLGEFEQYF. CDR3 nucleotides: TGCGCCAGCAGCTACTTGGGCGAATTCGAGCAGTACTTC.

This sequence joins TRBV9 and TRBJ2-1; TRBD1 aligns across 8 bases. Germline CDR1 and CDR2: SGDLS and YYNGEE. The CDR3 is 14 residues long. Losses at the gene ends were 4 bases for V and 4 bases for J; bases not matched to a gene: 4. The CDR3 DNA is TGTGCCAGCAGCCCCCGGGACAGGTACAATGAGCAGTTCTTC. This gives the protein CASSPRDRYNEQFF.

Concerning this clone: The junction and the germline gene differ at one end; a read error may be behind it. The chain carries TRBV28 and TRBJ2-4; the D gene could be TRBD1 or TRBD2 (5 bases each). Germline loops: CDR1 MDHEN, CDR2 SYDVKM. This CDR3 spans 12 amino acids. The CDR3 sequence is CASSLGHGARFF. The CDR3 DNA reads TGTGCCAGCAGTTTGGGCCACGGGGCCCGGTTCTTC.

The chain couples TRBV15 to TRBJ2-7; TRBD2 matches 8 bases. The CDR3 has 15 residues. Germline V gene lookup returns CDR1 LNHNV and CDR2 YYDKDF (reference sequence). V shed 0 bases and J 5 bases; nucleotides not matched to a gene: 6. The DNA of the CDR3 is TGTGCCACCAGCAGAGAAGCGGGAGAGGCCCACGAGCAGTACTTC. This sequence encodes CATSREAGEAHEQYF.

The V call is TRBV21-1, the J call TRBJ2-5; TRBD2 is the table's D call, not checked against the DNA. TRBV21-1 is noted as a pseudogene. CDR3 length: 14 residues. The CDR3 region is CASSKLAGQETQYF. In DNA form, the CDR3 reads TGTGCCAGCAGCAAACTAGCGGGACAAGAGACCCAGTACTTC.

The rearrangement joins TRBV7-2 to TRBJ1-2, with a possible D match to TRBD1 (6 bases). This CDR3 is built from 15 residues. Trimming left V 0 bases short and J 4 bases short, with 12 bases between. CDR1 SGHTA and CDR2 FQGNSA come from the germline V gene. The CDR3 bases are TGTGCCAGCAGCTTAGCGCGCGGACAGACCTATGGCTACACCTTC. Translation gives CASSLARGQTYGYTF.

Here the CDR3 reads CAWSLGSGPGQIDQPQHF. The DNA for the CDR3 is TGTGCCTGGAGTCTGGGCAGTGGTCCTGGACAGATTGACCAGCCCCAGCATTTT. The rearrangement joins TRBV30 to TRBJ1-5, with a tentative D call TRBD1 (6 bases). The V end lost 2 bases, the J end lost 7 bases, and 27 bases lay between the germline ends. Germline V gives CDR1 GTSNPN, CDR2 SVGIG (reference sequence). The CDR3 sequence is 18 residues long. Full variable domain (remainder filled in from reference TRBV30 and TRBJ1-5): SQTIHQWPATLVQPVGSPLSLECTVEGTSNPNLYWYRQAAGRGLQLLFYSVGIGQISSEVPQNLSASRPQDRQFILSSKKLLLSDSGFYLCAWSLGSGPGQIDQPQHFGDGTRLSIL.

CDR3 sequence (DNA): TGTGCCACCAGCAGAGGGTCTAGCGGGAGGGCAGATACGCAGTATTTT. It specifies CATSRGSSGRADTQYF. This rearrangement joins TRBV15 to TRBJ2-3, with 12 bases lining up with TRBD2. V gave up 1 base and J gave up 4 bases; unmatched junction bases: 3. The CDR3 is 16 amino acids. Germline CDR1 reads LNHNV; CDR2 reads YYDKDF (reference sequence). Combining the CDR3 with reference TRBV15 and TRBJ2-3 gives the whole variable domain DAMVIQNPRYQVTQFGKPVTLSCSQTLNHNVMYWYQQKSSQAPKLLFHYYDKDFNNEADTPDNFQSRRPNTSFCFLDIRSPGLGDTAMYLCATSRGSSGRADTQYFGPGTRLTVL.

The J gene is TRBJ1-1, the V gene TRBV4-1; a weak D match, TRBD1 (5 bases). The V gene's germline CDR1 is MGHRA and CDR2 YSYEKL. The length of the CDR3 is 15 residues. V lost 2 bases, J lost 0 bases, and 10 bases lay in between. The CDR3 region has the DNA TGCGCCAGCAGCCAATCAGGGTTTATGAACACTGAAGCTTTCTTT. It specifies CASSQSGFMNTEAFF.

The V gene is TRBV2, the J gene TRBJ2-3; D may be TRBD1 or TRBD2 (5 bases each). Trimming removed 6 bases at V and 6 bases at J, with 16 bases between. The CDR3 length is 14 residues. CDR1 is SNHLY, CDR2 FYNNEI, per germline. The CDR3 DNA is TGTGCCAGCAGCCCCTTAGGGACGGGGGATACGCAGTATTTT. Translation: CASSPLGTGDTQYF.

The chain links TRBV28 to TRBJ1-1, with 9 bases lining up with TRBD1. With 7 bases clipped from V and 5 bases from J, the junction kept 11 bases outside the gene matches. Germline loops: CDR1 MDHEN, CDR2 SYDVKM. The CDR3 sequence is 15 residues long. This CDR3 reads CASTTGGQGATEAFF. In DNA form, the CDR3 reads TGTGCCAGCACCACAGGGGGCCAGGGGGCTACTGAAGCTTTCTTT.

The chain's CDR3 is CAWSFGGDTQYF. CDR3 in DNA: TGTGCCTGGAGCTTCGGGGGGGATACGCAGTATTTT. The rearrangement links TRBV30 to TRBJ2-3; the match to TRBD2 covers 7 bases. The junction had 3 bases not matched to a gene; V was cut back by 3 bases and J by 6 bases. CDR1 is GTSNPN and CDR2 is SVGIG in the germline V gene (reference sequence). This CDR3 has 12 amino acids.

The genes are TRBV28 and TRBJ1-5; tentatively, D is TRBD1 (5 bases). The CDR3 loop spans 15 amino acids. Germline V gene lookup returns CDR1 MDHEN and CDR2 SYDVKM. V lost 4 bases and J 2 bases, leaving 12 bases between the germline ends. CDR3 in amino acids: CASSYAGGGNQPQHF. DNA for the CDR3: TGTGCCAGCAGTTATGCGGGGGGGGGCAATCAGCCCCAGCATTTT. Looking up the rest from reference TRBV28 and TRBJ1-5 gives the full variable domain: DVKVTQSSRYLVKRTGEKVFLECVQDMDHENMFWYRQDPGLGLRLIYFSYDVKMKEKGDIPEGYSVSREKKERFSLILESASTNQTSMYLCASSYAGGGNQPQHFGDGTRLSIL.